The next 3 T cell receptor beta chains were all read from a single sample in a study of T cells after yellow fever vaccination. One entry per CDR3 protein, called by TCRdb with MiXCR from the 5' RACE reads. The sample carries approximately 510,000 distinct CDR3 sequences, roughly 22% recorded once. The source was PBMCs, collected approximately 20 days after the first yellow fever vaccination. Every receptor here comes from a man aged 18-30 years who received the YFV17D yellow fever vaccine.

This clonotype was counted a few times. This chain joins TRBV12-3 or TRBV12-4 and TRBJ2-2; 9 bases align to TRBD1. This CDR3 region has 17 residues. The V segment lost 1 base and the J segment 2 bases; nucleotides outside the gene matches: 5. The CDR3 sequence: CASSLGRGQGNTGELFF. CDR3 DNA: TGTGCCAGCAGTTTAGGGAGGGGACAGGGAAACACCGGGGAGCTGTTTTTT.

This clonotype was recorded only once. The V call is TRBV4-1, the J call TRBJ1-1; D perhaps matches TRBD1 (5 bases). Germline assignment: CDR1 MGHRA and CDR2 YSYEKL. The length of the CDR3 is 15 residues. V was pared by 3 bases and J by 3 bases, with 14 bases between. The CDR3 reads CASSQGPQDYTEAFF. CDR3 in DNA: TGCGCCAGCAGCCAGGGGCCCCAGGATTACACTGAAGCTTTCTTT.

This chain joins TRBV20-1 and TRBJ2-1, with D tentatively TRBD2 (6 bases). The CDR3 extends over 17 amino acids. V gave up 0 bases and J gave up 0 bases, with 15 bases separating them. The germline V gene has CDR1 DFQATT and CDR2 SNEGSKA (reference sequence). Written as DNA, the CDR3 is TGCAGTGCTAGAGATGCCAACGGGGGAATCTCCTACAATGAGCAGTTCTTC. This translates into CSARDANGGISYNEQFF.